This T cell receptor (beta chain) originates from a study of T cell responses to AZD1222 COVID-19 vaccine. The wider study: Recipients boosted at about 4 weeks or about 12 weeks are pooled.

General observations from the study: Of the AZD1222 recipients, only five to seven were seropositive at baseline. In a largely white British group with more females than males, clonal diversity was possibly underestimated. Recipients of two AZD1222 doses showed rising Spike-specific TCR breadth and depth.

A single count supports this clone. Its antigen is still unknown. The CDR3 has 10 amino acids. Looked up from germline, CDR1 is MNHEY and CDR2 is SVGAGI. Trimming shortened V by 2 bases and J by 9 bases, and 4 bases separated the two germline ends. Repertoires were generated with immunoSEQ multiplex PCR, while TCRdb's copy carries only in-frame clones and drops some. The sample has about 110,000 clones, more than 85% seen once. Sequences were derived from peripheral blood, sampled on day 0 of AZD1222 vaccination. The rearrangement uses TRBV6-5 and TRBJ1-1; D unclear. This TCR derives from an adult in good health. This chain's CDR3 is CASSYGQAFF. CDR3 nucleotide sequence: TGTGCCAGCAGTTACGGGCAAGCTTTCTTT.